The 16 T cell receptor beta chains in this list originate from one sample, sequenced in a study of T cells in localized non-small cell lung cancer. The repertoire was sequenced with immunoSEQ multiplex PCR; TCRdb's copy has only in-frame clones and lacks some. Of 100,000 to 150,000 clones in the sample, around 90% were seen once. Sample: peripheral blood, taken before any cancer treatment. The receptors derive from a female donor older than 55 with stage I lung adenocarcinoma.

The rearrangement links TRBV9 to TRBJ2-1, with a tentative D call TRBD2 (5 bases). CDR3 length equals 14 residues. CDR1 and CDR2 (germline): SGDLS, YYNGEE. The V end lost 6 bases, the J end lost 4 bases, and 14 bases lay between the germline ends. CDR3 loop: CASTLTREYNEQFF. In DNA form, the CDR3 reads TGTGCCAGCACCCTCACTAGGGAGTACAATGAGCAGTTCTTC. Combining the CDR3 with reference TRBV9 and TRBJ2-1 gives the whole variable domain DSGVTQTPKHLITATGQRVTLRCSPRSGDLSVYWYQQSLDQGLQFLIQYYNGEERAKGNILERFSAQQFPDLHSELNLSSLELGDSALYFCASTLTREYNEQFFGPGTRLTVL.

The rearrangement uses TRBV6-5 and TRBJ1-1, with 7 positions matching TRBD1. J gave up 1 base and V 2 bases, and 4 bases lay outside the gene matches. CDR3 length: 15 amino acids. Germline V CDR1 and CDR2: MNHEY, SVGAGI. The CDR3 spells CASSYKGGWNTEAFF. CDR3 sequence (DNA): TGTGCCAGCAGTTACAAAGGGGGCTGGAACACTGAAGCTTTCTTT.

This sequence joins TRBV5-1 and TRBJ2-2; D might be TRBD2 (6 bases). Germline CDR1 SGHRS, CDR2 YFSETQ. The CDR3 loop spans 14 amino acids. Trimming removed 4 bases from V and 7 bases from J, with 14 bases in between. Here the CDR3 DNA reads TGCGCCAGCAGCATCGGGACTCCGAGCGGGGAGCTGTTTTTT. As protein: CASSIGTPSGELFF.

V is TRBV9 and J is TRBJ2-1; 12 bases align to TRBD2. Per germline, CDR1 SGDLS and CDR2 YYNGEE. CDR3 length equals 17 residues. V lost 4 bases and J lost 3; bases outside the gene matches: 8. DNA of the CDR3: TGTGCCAGCAGCCCCCCTAGCGGGAGGGCCGTCTACAATGAGCAGTTCTTC. Translating it yields CASSPPSGRAVYNEQFF.

The V and J genes are TRBV2 and TRBJ2-6; D is uncertain. V gave up 4 bases and J gave up 14 bases, with 9 bases separating them. The CDR3 extends over 11 amino acids. Germline CDR1 and CDR2: SNHLY and FYNNEI. CDR3 in DNA: TGTGCCAGCAGTGCTAGGCCCCTCCTGACTTTC. Its translation: CASSARPLLTF. Drawing the rest from reference TRBV2 and TRBJ2-6, the complete variable domain is EPEVTQTPSHQVTQMGQEVILRCVPISNHLYFYWYRQILGQKVEFLVSFYNNEISEKSEIFDDQFSVERPDGSNFTLKIRSTKLEDSAMYFCASSARPLLTFGAGSRLTVL.

This clone was picked up one time. The CDR3 spells CASSPGPIMSEQYF. As DNA, the CDR3 is TGTGCCAGCAGTCCCGGGCCCATTATGAGCGAGCAGTACTTC. The chain uses TRBV7-3 and TRBJ2-7; D is undetermined. The germline V gene has CDR1 SGHTA and CDR2 FQGTGA. The CDR3 totals 14 residues. V lost 6 bases and J lost 6, with 18 bases in between. Based on the CDR3 plus reference TRBV7-3 and TRBJ2-7, the full variable domain is GAGVSQTPSNKVTEKGKYVELRCDPISGHTALYWYRQSLGQGPEFLIYFQGTGAADDSGLPNDRFFAVRPEGSVSTLKIQRTERGDSAVYLCASSPGPIMSEQYFGPGTRLTVT.

The chain employs TRBV7-3 and TRBJ2-1; D ambiguous. V gave up 5 bases and J gave up 9 bases, with 11 bases separating them. This CDR3 has 12 residues. Per germline, CDR1 SGHTA and CDR2 FQGTGA. CDR3 coding DNA: TGTGCCAGCAGCGATGACCCAGTTGAGCAGTTCTTC. Protein product: CASSDDPVEQFF.

This chain links TRBV28 with TRBJ2-5; weak D call: TRBD1 (6 bases). This CDR3 region has 15 residues. Deletions cut 2 bases from V and 3 bases from J, with 13 bases between. Germline V gives CDR1 MDHEN, CDR2 SYDVKM. The CDR3 here is CASSLRGSYEETQYF. The CDR3 bases are TGTGCCAGCAGTTTAAGGGGGTCCTATGAAGAGACCCAGTACTTC.

The chain carries TRBV28 and TRBJ1-4, with a possible D match to TRBD1 (6 bases). Germline V CDR1 and CDR2: MDHEN, SYDVKM. The CDR3 runs 13 residues. V lost 8 bases and J 5 bases, leaving 12 bases between the germline ends. In DNA form, the CDR3 reads TGTGCCAGCCGACGAGGACAGAATGAAAAACTGTTTTTT. Translation gives CASRRGQNEKLFF.

The chain carries TRBV6-5 and TRBJ1-4; D gene uncertain. CDR3 size: 14 residues. Germline loops: CDR1 MNHEY, CDR2 SVGAGI. V gave up 8 bases and J gave up 1 base, with 11 bases separating them. The CDR3 sequence: CASSVWGTNEKLFF. The CDR3 region has the DNA TGTGCCAGCTCAGTCTGGGGAACTAATGAAAAACTGTTTTTT.

The rearrangement joins TRBV5-1 to TRBJ1-5; D is unresolved. Germline V gene lookup returns CDR1 SGHRS and CDR2 YFSETQ. V lost 0 bases to trimming and J lost 1 base, with 5 bases between them. CDR3 length equals 14 residues. The CDR3 sequence: CASSLDRSNQPQHF. Written as DNA, the CDR3 is TGCGCCAGCAGCTTGGATCGGAGCAATCAGCCCCAGCATTTT.

The V call is TRBV7-9, the J call TRBJ2-7; a possible D gene is TRBD1 (6 bases). The CDR3 covers 12 residues. From germline, CDR1 is SEHNR and CDR2 FQNEAQ (reference sequence). V gave up 4 bases and J gave up 5 bases, with 9 bases separating them. The CDR3 DNA reads TGTGCCAGCAGCTATAGGACAGACGAGCAGTACTTC. It translates to CASSYRTDEQYF.

The chain has TRBV9 and TRBJ2-1; a possible D gene is TRBD1 (5 bases). Trimming cost V 0 bases and J 0 bases, with 28 bases left between them. CDR3 size: 22 residues. Germline V gives CDR1 SGDLS, CDR2 YYNGEE. In DNA, the CDR3 is TGTGCCAGCAGCGTAGGGCCTCATCCTATTAGACAGTTCTTGAGCTCCTACAATGAGCAGTTCTTC. Translated, it gives CASSVGPHPIRQFLSSYNEQFF.

This sequence joins TRBV5-1 and TRBJ2-3; 10 nucleotides align to TRBD2. The CDR3 loop spans 16 amino acids. The germline V gene encodes CDR1 SGHRS and CDR2 YFSETQ. The junction had 4 bases not matched to a gene; V was cut back by 3 bases and J by 0 bases. CDR3 nucleotides: TGCGCCAGCAGCTATGCACTAGCGGGGAGCACAGATACGCAGTATTTT. Its protein is CASSYALAGSTDTQYF.

The genes are TRBV6-6 and TRBJ1-5; perhaps TRBD1 as D (5 bases). Germline lookup yields CDR1 MNHNY and CDR2 SVGAGI (reference sequence). The CDR3 loop spans 14 amino acids. V lost 0 bases and J 4 bases, leaving 7 bases between the germline ends. The CDR3 region has the DNA TGTGCCAGCAGTTACTCTGAGGGGAATCAGCCCCAGCATTTT. It specifies CASSYSEGNQPQHF.

The sample holds one count of this clone. The chain uses TRBV5-1 and TRBJ1-2, with D perhaps TRBD1 (6 bases). Trimming removed 4 bases at V and 1 base at J, with 8 bases between. The germline gives CDR1 SGHRS, CDR2 YFSETQ. The CDR3 is 13 amino acids. CDR3 sequence reads: CASSPDSNYGYTF. For the CDR3, the DNA is TGCGCCAGCAGCCCGGACAGTAACTATGGCTACACCTTC.